This T cell receptor (beta chain) was retrieved from a study of OX40 agonist ivuxolimab in advanced cancers. Germline-derived CDR1 and CDR2 are SGHVS and FNYEAQ. The CDR3 loop spans 13 amino acids. With 0 bases removed from V and 3 bases from J, the gap between germline ends came to 3 bases. Method: immunoSEQ multiplex PCR; TCRdb's copy keeps in-frame clones and lacks some. The repertoire consists of under 20,000 clones, with about four fifths occurring once and the leading ten covering around 34%. Sequencing was performed on CD4+ or CD8+ T cells sorted from blood, taken in a trial of the OX40 agonist ivuxolimab. The chain combines TRBV7-6 with TRBJ2-1; D gene unclear. The sequence was collected from an adult with an advanced solid tumor such as melanoma, head and neck, liver or kidney cancer. The DNA for the CDR3 is TGTGCCAGCAGCTTAGCGGTCTACAATGAGCAGTTCTTC. Protein: CASSLAVYNEQFF.